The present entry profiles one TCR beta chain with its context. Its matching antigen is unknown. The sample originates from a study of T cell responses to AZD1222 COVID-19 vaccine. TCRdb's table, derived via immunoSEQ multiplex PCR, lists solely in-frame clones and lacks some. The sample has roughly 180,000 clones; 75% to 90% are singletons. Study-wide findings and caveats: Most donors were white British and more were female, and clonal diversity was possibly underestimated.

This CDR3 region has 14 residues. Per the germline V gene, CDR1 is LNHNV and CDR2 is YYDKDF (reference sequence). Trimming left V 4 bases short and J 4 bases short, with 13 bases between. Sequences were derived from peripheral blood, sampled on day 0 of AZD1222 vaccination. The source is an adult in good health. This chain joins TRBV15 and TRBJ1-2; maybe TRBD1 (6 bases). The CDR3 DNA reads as TGTGCCACCAGCACAGGACAGTTCGGCTATGGCTACACCTTC. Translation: CATSTGQFGYGYTF.